A selection of T cell receptor beta chains follows, all from one sample in a study of human T cells and chemical hapten exposure. One entry per CDR3 protein results from TCRdb running MiXCR on the RACE reads. The sample holds tens of thousands of distinct CDR3 sequences; approximately 9.8% are singletons and the top ten take roughly 13%. The sequencing used whole blood, collected in connection with sensitization to the hapten diphenylcyclopropenone (DPC). The receptors stem from a woman in her thirties or forties with alopecia areata. Some clones in this sample may be carry-over from other donors' samples. Both conserved end residues are part of each CDR3. The D gene is left open where the match is weak. Some rows have no size entry. The others give once, few or many, or a class for an expanded clone.

j_call: TRBJ1-1; v_call: TRBV12-3/TRBV12-4; d_call: -; clone_size: -; cdr3_nt: TGTGCCAGCTCGGGGGGTGAAGCTTTCTTT; cdr3_aa: CASSGGEAFF
j_call: TRBJ2-2; v_call: TRBV24-1; d_call: -; clone_size: -; cdr3_nt: TGTGCCACCAGTGTTGCCGCCGCCAGGGGCGAGCTGTTTTTT; cdr3_aa: CATSVAAARGELFF
j_call: TRBJ2-4; v_call: TRBV6-5; d_call: TRBD2; clone_size: many; cdr3_nt: TGTGCCAGCGGAGATATGGGACTAGCGAAAAACATTCAGTACTTC; cdr3_aa: CASGDMGLAKNIQYF
j_call: TRBJ2-3; v_call: TRBV21-1; d_call: -; clone_size: -; cdr3_nt: TGTGCCAGCAGCACCCCGCTCCCGGGTCGAGCAGATACGCAGTATTTT; cdr3_aa: CASSTPLPGRADTQYF
j_call: TRBJ1-1; v_call: TRBV15; d_call: TRBD1; clone_size: few; cdr3_nt: TGTGCCACCAGCCGGGACCGGGGACAGAGGGTTGAAGCTTTCTTT; cdr3_aa: CATSRDRGQRVEAFF
j_call: TRBJ1-1; v_call: TRBV7-6; d_call: -; clone_size: few; cdr3_nt: TGTGCCAGCAGCTTATTAACCTCTGACAGCATTTTAACCCCTGAAGCTTTCTTT; cdr3_aa: CASSLLTSDSILTPEAFF
j_call: TRBJ2-5; v_call: TRBV5-5; d_call: TRBD2; clone_size: -; cdr3_nt: TGTGCCAGCAGCTTTCCCCCCGGGGGGGCCGCAGAGACCCAGTACTTC; cdr3_aa: CASSFPPGGAAETQYF
j_call: TRBJ1-1; v_call: TRBV4-1; d_call: -; clone_size: many; cdr3_nt: TGCGCCAGCAGCCACACTCAAGGGGCCAAATGGAACACTGAAGCTTTCTTT; cdr3_aa: CASSHTQGAKWNTEAFF
j_call: TRBJ2-6; v_call: TRBV6-4; d_call: TRBD1; clone_size: many; cdr3_nt: TGTGCCAGCAGTAGGACAGGATCTTCTGGGGCCAACGTCCTGACTTTC; cdr3_aa: CASSRTGSSGANVLTF
j_call: TRBJ1-4; v_call: TRBV7-8; d_call: -; clone_size: many; cdr3_nt: TGTGCCAGCAGCACTCTCCGACAGGTTAATAATGAAAAACTGTTTTTT; cdr3_aa: CASSTLRQVNNEKLFF